This record concerns one T cell receptor (beta chain) sequence. Germline CDR1 MNHEY, CDR2 SVGAGI. The CDR3 length is 16 residues. Unmatched junction bases numbered 10, after V lost 6 bases and J lost 3 bases. A second PCR of roughly 7 to 11 cycles used a sample-barcoded 5' primer and a J-beta primer mix. Sequencing yielded, for each sample, at least 3 million paired-end reads carrying CDR3. TCRdb reanalysed the 5' RACE reads using MiXCR and keeps one entry per CDR3 protein. This sample yields around 1,700,000 distinct CDR3 sequences, of which 28% are seen a single time; about 8% belongs to the top ten. The record originates from a study of blood T cells in healthy people across ages.

The source is a woman in her twenties or thirties in good health. Sequenced sample: blood. The chain employs TRBV6-5 and TRBJ2-1; 8 bases align to TRBD2. CDR3 DNA: TGTGCCAGCAGACTCGGGCCTAGCGGGTACTACAATGAGCAGTTCTTC. Its translation: CASRLGPSGYYNEQFF.